These 8 T cell receptor beta chains came from one sample sequenced in a study of cytomegalovirus exposure and HLA in healthy donors. The PCR used 60 Vbeta and 13 Jbeta primers. TCRdb's copy holds only in-frame clones and misses some; the assay was immunoSEQ multiplex PCR. Among under 150,000 clones, 80% were seen once, and the ten largest hold about 5%. Sequenced: PBMCs. The receptors shown here come from a male donor in good health and CMV-seronegative.

V is TRBV28 and J is TRBJ1-1; D may be TRBD1 (6 bases). Germline-derived CDR1 and CDR2 are MDHEN and SYDVKM. The CDR3 totals 14 residues. V lost 6 bases, J lost 0 bases, and 11 bases lay in between. CDR3 coding DNA: TGTGCCAGCAGGGAGGGGGGGATGAACACTGAAGCTTTCTTT. It encodes CASREGGMNTEAFF.

V is TRBV7-2 and J is TRBJ1-2; D is unresolved. The CDR3 is 12 residues long. Germline lookup yields CDR1 SGHTA and CDR2 FQGNSA. Trimming left V 3 bases short and J 4 bases short, with 6 bases between. DNA for the CDR3: TGTGCCAGCAGCTTCGAGGGCTATGGCTACACCTTC. Its translation: CASSFEGYGYTF.

This clone has just a few counts. The chain recombines TRBV10-3 with TRBJ1-1; D gene unclear. V was clipped by 11 bases and J by 0 bases, with 10 bases between them. The germline V gene has CDR1 ENHRY and CDR2 SYGVKD. The CDR3 has 12 amino acids. CDR3 nucleotide sequence: TGTGCCTCGGGGATTATGAACACTGAAGCTTTCTTT. It encodes CASGIMNTEAFF.

The chain carries TRBV6-5 and TRBJ1-2, with D perhaps matching TRBD1 (5 bases). Per germline, CDR1 MNHEY and CDR2 SVGAGI. CDR3 length: 13 residues. Deletions cut 6 bases from V and 6 bases from J, with 14 bases between. This CDR3 reads CASSLRATDGYTF. The DNA of the CDR3 is TGTGCCAGCAGCCTTAGGGCGACAGATGGCTACACCTTC.

Only a few counts were recorded for this clone. This rearrangement joins TRBV5-4 to TRBJ1-1; a possible D gene is TRBD1 (5 bases). The CDR3 contains 14 residues. The germline CDR1 and CDR2 sequences are SGHNT and YYREEE (reference sequence). Trimming shortened V by 4 bases and J by 1 base, and 11 bases separated the two germline ends. The CDR3 region has the DNA TGTGCCAGCAGCCTAGGGGAAGGGAACACTGAAGCTTTCTTT. Translated, it gives CASSLGEGNTEAFF. Full variable domain (rest looked up from reference TRBV5-4 and TRBJ1-1): ETGVTQSPTHLIKTRGQQVTLRCSSQSGHNTVSWYQQALGQGPQFIFQYYREEENGRGNFPPRFSGLQFPNYSSELNVNALELDDSALYLCASSLGEGNTEAFFGQGTRLTVV.

The chain has TRBV2 and TRBJ2-7; 9 bases match TRBD1. V lost 8 bases, J lost 2 bases, and 1 base stayed unmatched. The CDR3 has 12 amino acids. CDR1 and CDR2 (germline): SNHLY, FYNNEI. CDR3 sequence (DNA): TGTGCCAGCGACAGGGGGACCTACGAGCAGTACTTC. It specifies CASDRGTYEQYF.

The CDR3 region has the DNA TGCGCCAGCAGCCCGGGACTAGCGGGGACCCACGAGCAGTACTTC. Its protein is CASSPGLAGTHEQYF. V gene TRBV5-1 combines with J gene TRBJ2-5, with TRBD2 matching over 13 bases. The J call may be wrong; the DNA end is better matched by TRBJ2-7. The CDR3 contains 15 residues. Germline assignment: CDR1 SGHRS and CDR2 YFSETQ.

The chain joins TRBV7-3 to TRBJ1-2, with no clear D. The V gene lost 11 bases and the J gene lost 6 bases, with 13 bases spanning the gap. The CDR3 is 11 amino acids. Germline V CDR1 and CDR2: SGHTA, FQGTGA. CDR3 region: CARSVADGYTF. The CDR3 nucleotides read TGTGCCCGGAGCGTGGCGGATGGCTACACCTTC.